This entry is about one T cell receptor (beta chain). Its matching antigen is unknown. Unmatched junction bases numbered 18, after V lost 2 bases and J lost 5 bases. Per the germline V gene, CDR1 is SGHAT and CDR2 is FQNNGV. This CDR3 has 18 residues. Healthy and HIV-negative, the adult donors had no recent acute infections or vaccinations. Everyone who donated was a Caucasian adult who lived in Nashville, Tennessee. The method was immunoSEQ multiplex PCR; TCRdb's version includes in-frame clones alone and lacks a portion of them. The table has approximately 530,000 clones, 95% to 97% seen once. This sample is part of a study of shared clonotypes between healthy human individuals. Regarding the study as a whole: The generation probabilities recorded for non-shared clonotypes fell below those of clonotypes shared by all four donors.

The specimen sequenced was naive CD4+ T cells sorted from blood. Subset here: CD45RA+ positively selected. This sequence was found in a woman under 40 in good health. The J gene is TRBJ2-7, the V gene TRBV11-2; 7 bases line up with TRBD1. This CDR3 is CASSLWVGGTAVRHEQYF. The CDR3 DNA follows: TGTGCCAGCAGCTTATGGGTTGGTGGGACAGCTGTTCGGCACGAGCAGTACTTC.